The 10 T cell receptor beta chains presented below share a single source sample, sequenced in a study of cytomegalovirus exposure and HLA in healthy donors. This PCR relied on a set of 60 Vbeta primers and 13 Jbeta primers. Using immunoSEQ multiplex PCR, the repertoire was profiled, and TCRdb retains in-frame clones only, with some absent. The sample lists a few hundred thousand clones, about 74% occurring once. The sequencing sample was made of PBMCs. The receptor set was obtained from a man aged 40-49 years in good health and CMV-seronegative.

The J gene is TRBJ1-5, the V gene TRBV28; TRBD1 matches 8 bases. The ends lost 6 bases at V and 6 bases at J; junction bases unmatched: 7. Germline values: CDR1 MDHEN, CDR2 SYDVKM. The CDR3 is made up of 14 amino acids. The CDR3 DNA sequence: TGTGCCAGCAGCACGCAGGGGGCCGGTCAGCCCCAGCATTTT. This encodes CASSTQGAGQPQHF.

This clone was observed a few times. Other DNA sequences in this specimen translate into the identical CDR3. The rearrangement joins TRBV10-3 to TRBJ2-1; TRBD1 aligns across 12 bases. V shed 0 bases and J 7 bases; nucleotides not matched to a gene: 4. The CDR3 is 16 amino acids. The V gene's germline CDR1 is ENHRY and CDR2 SYGVKD. The chain's CDR3 is CAISESGTGGRNEQFF. CDR3 DNA: TGTGCCATCAGTGAGTCCGGGACAGGGGGCAGGAATGAGCAGTTCTTC.

The J gene is TRBJ2-1, the V gene TRBV7-9; D is unresolved. CDR1 is SEHNR, CDR2 FQNEAQ, per germline (reference sequence). This CDR3 is 12 amino acids long. Trimming cost V 1 base and J 15 bases, with 13 bases left between them. CDR3 coding DNA: TGTGCCAGCAGCTTAGTTGTGAGCCTTTGGTTCTTC. Translating gives CASSLVVSLWFF.

The rearrangement joins TRBV5-1 to TRBJ1-1; D not resolved. Germline lookup yields CDR1 SGHRS and CDR2 YFSETQ. The CDR3 consists of 15 residues. V lost 0 bases, J lost 1 base, and 10 bases lay in between. DNA of the CDR3: TGCGCCAGCAGCTTGGCGGGTCTAGAGAACACTGAAGCTTTCTTT. This sequence encodes CASSLAGLENTEAFF.

This chain joins TRBV15 and TRBJ2-3; D is possibly TRBD1 (6 bases). Per germline, CDR1 LNHNV and CDR2 YYDKDF (reference sequence). Trimming cost V 3 bases and J 0 bases, with 13 bases left between them. This CDR3 is 16 amino acids long. The CDR3 spells CATSRAQGFSTDTQYF. The CDR3 DNA sequence: TGTGCCACCAGCAGGGCCCAGGGGTTTAGCACAGATACGCAGTATTTT.

V gene TRBV18 combines with J gene TRBJ1-4; a possible D gene is TRBD1 (5 bases). In germline, CDR1 is KGHSH, CDR2 LQKENI. Trimming took 1 base from V and 8 from J, leaving 11 bases between them. The CDR3 is 14 amino acids. The CDR3 DNA reads TGTGCCAGCTCACCACAGGGGTTCCTCGAAAAACTGTTTTTT. The encoded protein is CASSPQGFLEKLFF.

This CDR3 is CASIGQSYGYTF. Here the CDR3 DNA reads TGTGCCAGCATTGGACAGTCCTATGGCTACACCTTC. The chain couples TRBV7-9 to TRBJ1-2; D might be TRBD1 (6 bases). V was cut by 7 bases and J by 4 bases, with 10 bases left in between. Germline assignment: CDR1 SEHNR and CDR2 FQNEAQ (reference sequence). This CDR3 region has 12 residues.

In the case of this clone: A junction boundary mismatches the germline segment, possibly from a read error. The chain links TRBV6-1 to TRBJ2-3, with D uncertain. Looked up from germline, CDR1 is MNHNS and CDR2 is SASEGT. The CDR3 loop spans 11 amino acids. The CDR3 DNA sequence: TGTGCCAGCAGCGAAGATCTGTCGCAGTATTTT. Protein product: CASSEDLSQYF.

The genes are TRBV5-1 and TRBJ1-6; 9 positions agree with TRBD1. This CDR3 has 16 amino acids. Germline CDR1 and CDR2: SGHRS and YFSETQ. V lost 4 bases, J lost 6 bases, and 8 bases stayed unmatched. CDR3 coding DNA: TGCGCCAGCAGCGGAACACAGGGGGCGGGTAATTCACCCCTCCACTTT. It yields the protein CASSGTQGAGNSPLHF.

This sequence joins TRBV7-6 and TRBJ1-1; maybe TRBD1 (6 bases). Trimming took 5 bases from V and 2 from J, leaving 15 bases between them. The CDR3 length is 15 residues. The V gene's germline CDR1 is SGHVS and CDR2 FNYEAQ. The CDR3 DNA reads TGTGCCAGCAGCCTAGGAACAGGGACAAACACTGAAGCTTTCTTT. This codes for CASSLGTGTNTEAFF.